The T cell receptor (beta chain) under discussion was sequenced for a study of CD8 T cells in ankylosing spondylitis. Study outcomes and limitations: A motif of under ten highly homologous TCR beta variants was seen as apparently characteristic of ankylosing spondylitis blood.

It was by quantitative 5'-RACE with molecular barcodes that TCR beta libraries were made. A single record per CDR3 protein comes from TCRdb applying MiXCR to the 5' RACE reads. This table holds roughly 400,000 distinct CDR3 sequences, under 25% found once. CDR1 and CDR2 from the germline V gene are MNHEY and SVGAGI. V was cut by 0 bases and J by 6 bases, with 12 bases left in between. The CDR3 extends over 15 amino acids. Only a few counts were recorded for this clonotype. No antigen is known for it. The receptor was derived from a male donor with ankylosing spondylitis. The sequencing input was blood, either unsorted or a sorted T cell fraction (not recorded which). The chain carries TRBV6-5 and TRBJ2-1, with TRBD1 as a possible D gene (5 bases). CDR3 in DNA: TGTGCCAGCAGTTACTCGGGCAGGGAAAGCAATGAGCAGTTCTTC. Its translation is CASSYSGRESNEQFF.